Each of the 18 T cell receptor delta chains below was sequenced from the same sample in a study of γδ T cells in repeated Plasmodium falciparum infection. Gammadelta T cells were flow-sorted from PBMC into Vgamma9/Vdelta2+ and Vdelta2-negative populations for bulk analysis. TCRdb reapplied CATT to the multiplex PCR reads. The table lists 75,000 to 100,000 delta-chain clones, more than 1.4% of them singletons. Sequenced: gamma-delta T cells from blood. The source of these receptors is a pool of human donors (malaria-infected and uninfected, not separated).

There are a few counts of this clone. This probably arose from a read error, given a far larger clone one base away. CDR3 coding DNA: TGTGCTCTTGGGGAACTTTCCCCCGTAGGGTTTTACACCGATAAACTCATCTTT. Translating gives CALGELSPVGFYTDKLIF. The chain carries TRDV1 and TRDJ1; D is undetermined. Matching the DNA to germline supplied the J gene, which TCRdb does not give. V lost 0 bases and J 0 bases, leaving 17 bases between the germline ends. There are 18 residues in the CDR3. Germline V gene data show CDR1 as TSWWSYY and CDR2 as QGS.

The sample holds many counts of this clone. This chain joins TRDV1 and TRDJ1, with 11 bases aligning to TRDD3. The germline CDR1 and CDR2 sequences are TSWWSYY and QGS. J was trimmed by 0 bases and V by 5 bases; bases with no gene match: 8. This CDR3 spans 17 amino acids. CDR3 loop: CALGSSGGYYYTDKLIF. The CDR3 DNA follows: TGTGCTCTTGGGTCTTCTGGGGGATACTATTACACCGATAAACTCATCTTT.

The chain combines TRDV1 with TRDJ1; TRDD3 agrees at 9 bases. TCRdb lists no J gene, so it was determined here by aligning the DNA to germline. Germline lookup yields CDR1 TSWWSYY and CDR2 QGS. Germline trimming cut 7 bases from V and 6 bases from J; bases unmatched to any gene: 36. This CDR3 has 23 residues. The CDR3 DNA reads TGTGCTCTTGTGGGGGCCACGCCCTCCCTCGGCCTTCATTCCGGGGATACGGGAAATAAACTCATCTTT. Translating gives CALVGATPSLGLHSGDTGNKLIF.

As for this clone: For this DNA, TCRdb reports the protein of a much larger clone, which diverges at residue 9, most likely from a read error; the protein presented here is translated directly from the DNA. This chain uses TRDV2 with TRDJ3, with unresolved D. No J segment appears in TCRdb, so it was assigned here by matching the sequence to germline. The CDR3 runs to 13 residues. Germline loops: CDR1 GEAIGNYY, CDR2 EKD. This CDR3 reads CACDTWDTQQMFF. The CDR3 DNA reads as TGTGCCTGTGACACCTGGGACACCCAACAGATGTTTTTC.

To note about this clone: The protein in TCRdb stems from a much larger clone and differs at residue 3 from this DNA's translation, likely a read error; here the protein is translated from the DNA. The V and J genes are TRDV1 and TRDJ1; 8 bases are shared with TRDD1. TCRdb gives no J gene; it was assigned here by matching the DNA to germline. Germline V gene lookup returns CDR1 TSWWSYY and CDR2 QGS. The CDR3 spans 20 residues. In DNA form, the CDR3 reads TGTGCTCCTGGGTCTCCTACTGAAATAGTAGGGGATCGGTACACCGATAAACTCATCTTT. This gives the protein CAPGSPTEIVGDRYTDKLIF.

As to this clone: This sequence is one base from a far larger clone and is likely a read error. The same CDR3 is also encoded by other DNA sequences in this sample. This chain connects TRDV2 to TRDJ1, with D maybe TRDD3 (6 bases). There are 15 residues in the CDR3. CDR1 is GEAIGNYY, CDR2 EKD, per germline. V gave up 4 bases and J gave up 0 bases, with 14 bases separating them. The CDR3 sequence is CACDPGDQYTDKLIF. CDR3 sequence (DNA): TGTGCCTGTGATCCTGGGGATCAATACACCGATAAACTCATCTTT.

Regarding this clone: The protein held in TCRdb is that of a much larger clone and does not match this DNA's translation at residue 11, likely because of a read error; the protein shown is translated from the DNA. V usage is TRDV1 and J usage is TRDJ1, with D possibly matching TRDD3 (5 bases). In the absence of a J gene in TCRdb, the DNA was matched to germline to assign it here. The CDR3 is 16 residues long. The germline V gene has CDR1 TSWWSYY and CDR2 QGS. V gave up 0 bases and J gave up 3 bases, with 14 bases separating them. The CDR3 DNA sequence: TGTGCTCTTGGGGAACTAAGAGGGATCGACGCCGATAAACTCATCTTT. Encoded protein: CALGELRGIDADKLIF.

This clone was picked up many times. This rearrangement joins TRDV2 to TRDJ1; 8 nucleotides match TRDD3. Unmatched junction bases numbered 15, after V lost 1 base and J lost 0 bases. Germline V CDR1 and CDR2: GEAIGNYY, EKD. The CDR3 is 19 amino acids. CDR3 bases: TGTGCCTGTGACACTACGCGGAAGATTGGGGGATTGAACACCGATAAACTCATCTTT. Its protein is CACDTTRKIGGLNTDKLIF.

This clone was picked up a small number of times. Since a far larger clone is one base different, this is likely a read error. Distinct nucleotide sequences in the sample also encode this CDR3. The CDR3 region has the DNA TGTGCTCTTGGAGGTTTACTGGGGGATACCGGACTCATCTTT. Translating gives CALGGLLGDTGLIF. The chain links TRDV1 to TRDJ1, with 12 bases fitting TRDD3. TCRdb does not report a J gene; here it was assigned by matching the DNA to germline references. V shed 6 bases, J shed 10 bases, and the junction held 9 bases outside the gene matches. CDR3 size: 14 residues. Germline-derived CDR1 and CDR2 are TSWWSYY and QGS.

This clone was recorded many times. This rearrangement joins TRDV1 to TRDJ3; TRDD3 matches 10 bases. The CDR3 contains 18 residues. V lost 7 bases to trimming and J lost 0 bases; unmatched junction nucleotides: 6. The germline gives CDR1 TSWWSYY, CDR2 QGS. CDR3 nucleotide sequence: TGTGCTCTTGCCTGGGGGATATGCGGCTCCTGGGACACCCGACAGATGTTTTTC. This encodes CALAWGICGSWDTRQMFF.

Of note for this clone: A far larger clone differs by one base, so this is likely a read error. The same CDR3 arises from other DNA sequences in this sample as well. The chain links TRDV1 to TRDJ1; 8 bases are shared with TRDD3. The J gene is absent in TCRdb and was assigned here via DNA matching to germline. V trimming: 0 bases; J trimming: 1 base; junction bases outside the gene matches: 31. Germline V CDR1 and CDR2: TSWWSYY, QGS. The CDR3 totals 25 residues. This CDR3 is CALGELLLVRVVPRGIISATDKLIF. DNA for the CDR3: TGTGCTCTTGGGGAACTGCTACTAGTACGGGTCGTTCCTAGGGGGATAATATCCGCCACCGATAAACTCATCTTT.

This clone was detected a few times. TCRdb has a much larger clone's protein, which differs at residue 8 from the translation of this DNA, likely because of a read error; what is shown is the protein translated from the DNA. The V gene is TRDV2, the J gene TRDJ1; no clear D. The J gene, not given by TCRdb, was assigned here from a germline match of the nucleotide sequence. Trimming stripped 0 bases from V and 2 bases from J, with 18 bases between. The CDR3 runs 17 residues. The germline gives CDR1 GEAIGNYY, CDR2 EKD. CDR3 region: CACDTVLSHFGTDKLIF. CDR3 nucleotide sequence: TGTGCCTGTGACACCGTACTGTCCCATTTTGGGACCGATAAACTCATCTTT.

This clone was seen ten or more times. TCRdb's listed protein matches a much larger clone and diverges from this DNA's translation at residue 17, likely through a read error; the protein shown comes from the DNA. The rearrangement uses TRDV2 and TRDJ1; 10 bases are a match to TRDD3. The CDR3 has 18 amino acids. Germline V gene data show CDR1 as GEAIGNYY and CDR2 as EKD. The CDR3 region is CACDPLTGGSPDTDKLTF. The CDR3, as DNA: TGTGCCTGTGACCCCCTTACTGGGGGATCCCCCGACACCGATAAACTCACCTTT.

This clone has just a few counts. It differs at one base from a far larger clone, so likely a read error. Other DNA sequences within the sample encode an identical CDR3. This chain uses TRDV2 with TRDJ1; possible D gene TRDD3, 6 bases. Here the J gene came from matching the DNA to germline, since TCRdb omits it. The CDR3 runs 17 residues. Germline-derived CDR1 and CDR2 are GEAIGNYY and EKD. The CDR3 nucleotides are TGTGCCTGTGACACCGTGGGGATTCCCCTCGACACCGACAAACTCATCTTT. This codes for CACDTVGIPLDTDKLIF.

The table lists this clone with many counts. The chain combines TRDV1 with TRDJ1; 9 bases align to TRDD3. The CDR3 covers 21 residues. Germline lookup yields CDR1 TSWWSYY and CDR2 QGS. Germline trimming cut 0 bases from V and 1 base from J; bases unmatched to any gene: 18. The CDR3 region is CALGELVGLGDLRTLTDKLIF. CDR3 DNA: TGTGCTCTTGGGGAACTGGTAGGACTGGGGGACCTCCGGACCCTCACCGATAAACTCATCTTT.

This clone occurred a few times. A far larger clone lies a single base away; this is likely a read error. This sample includes further DNA sequences coding for the same CDR3. J gene calling gave no result, while the V gene is TRDV2; TRDD3, the table's D call, lacks a check against the DNA. The CDR3 runs 14 residues. Germline values: CDR1 GEAIGNYY, CDR2 EKD. CDR3 DNA: TGTGCCTGTGACACCATAGGGGATGCCGATAAGCTCATCTTT. This translates into CACDTIGDADKLIF.

In the case of this clone: TCRdb's entry gives the protein of a much larger clone, which mismatches this DNA's translation at residue 14, likely from a read error; the protein reported here is translated from the DNA. The V gene was identified as TRDV1, while no J gene was called; the table gives TRDD3 as D, unverified against the DNA. Germline-derived CDR1 and CDR2 are TSWWSYY and QGS. CDR3 length: 16 residues. The CDR3 here is CALGELGHRGSDKRIF. CDR3 bases: TGTGCTCTTGGGGAACTAGGACACCGGGGGAGCGATAAACGCATCTTT.

Concerning this clone itself: TCRdb records a much larger clone's protein for this DNA, with a difference at residue 6 that likely arises from a read error; the protein given is the translation of the DNA. The chain uses TRAV38-2/DV8 and TRDJ1; weak D call: TRDD2 (5 bases). TCRdb lists no J gene, so it was determined here by aligning the DNA to germline. CDR3 length equals 17 residues. Germline V gives CDR1 TSESDYY, CDR2 QEAYKQQN. V was trimmed by 3 bases and J by 0 bases, leaving 18 bases between them. CDR3 bases: TGTGCTTATAGGACCAACCCTACGGCCCCCTACACCGATAAACTCATCTTT. Its translation is CAYRTNPTAPYTDKLIF.